One TCR beta chain is described in this entry. The data derive from a study of blood T cell repertoires in COVID-19. Study context: Italy, Spain and the United States were the sources of the convalescent and acute COVID-19 samples.

The CDR3 runs 13 residues. Trimming shortened V by 1 base and J by 4 bases, and 7 bases separated the two germline ends. The germline CDR1 and CDR2 sequences are MGHRA and YSYEKL. Libraries were prepared by immunoSEQ multiplex PCR; TCRdb keeps only in-frame clonotypes and omits some of them. Of over 200,000 clones detected, around nine tenths appear once; the ten largest clones hold roughly 3.7%. Participants in the exposed group had met a COVID-19 case in the 2 weeks before joining the study. The source is a woman in her 30s who had been exposed to COVID-19. This chain connects TRBV4-1 to TRBJ2-5; D gene ambiguous. The sequenced sample consisted of PBMCs or T cells enriched from blood (not recorded which). CDR3 in DNA: TGCGCCAGCAGCCAAGGAGTCCGAGAGACCCAGTACTTC. Encoded protein: CASSQGVRETQYF.